These 26 T cell receptor beta chains were sequenced from one sample in a study of control samples from healthy donors and cancer patients (dated by TCRdb to 2020 to 2021). Libraries were built with the immunoSEQ multiplex PCR assay. TCRdb carries this immuneACCESS record with in-frame sequences only. Its versions omit some clonotypes, under half of them owing to an unresolved V gene in the studies checked, with the rest unexplained. Across this sample there are roughly 220,000 clones, with 85% to 95% seen only once. Of the sample, 1.5% falls within the top ten clones. Sample: blood. The receptors derive from a man over 45 in good health.

V and J are TRBV9 and TRBJ1-5; D is ambiguous. From germline, CDR1 is SGDLS and CDR2 YYNGEE. The ends were cut back, 0 bases at V and 4 bases at J, with 8 bases in the middle. The CDR3 spans 14 residues. For the CDR3, the DNA is TGTGCCAGCAGCGTAGCGGTAGGTAATCAGCCCCAGCATTTT. Protein sequence: CASSVAVGNQPQHF. The full variable domain, its missing parts supplied by reference TRBV9 and TRBJ1-5, is DSGVTQTPKHLITATGQRVTLRCSPRSGDLSVYWYQQSLDQGLQFLIQYYNGEERAKGNILERFSAQQFPDLHSELNLSSLELGDSALYFCASSVAVGNQPQHFGDGTRLSIL.

The chain combines TRBV28 with TRBJ1-2; 8 bases agree with TRBD1. Trimming cost V 5 bases and J 4 bases; bases outside gene matches: 6. CDR1 and CDR2 from the germline V gene are MDHEN and SYDVKM. The CDR3 length is 14 residues. The CDR3 here is CASSRPGGTYGYTF. The DNA of the CDR3 is TGTGCCAGCAGTCGTCCAGGGGGCACCTATGGCTACACCTTC.

This clone was counted a single time. The J gene is TRBJ1-2, the V gene TRBV30, with no clear D. The CDR3 is 10 amino acids. With 3 bases removed from V and 3 bases from J, the gap between germline ends came to 2 bases. Germline CDR1 is GTSNPN and CDR2 is SVGIG (reference sequence). This chain's CDR3 is CAWRDYGYTF. The DNA of the CDR3 is TGTGCCTGGAGGGACTATGGCTACACCTTC.

The gene calls are TRBV11-2 and TRBJ1-1; D gene uncertain. This CDR3 region has 15 residues. V lost 3 bases and J lost 3, with 14 bases in between. CDR1 is SGHAT, CDR2 FQNNGV, per germline. CDR3 sequence: CASSFRVGRDTEAFF. The CDR3 DNA follows: TGTGCCAGCAGCTTTAGGGTAGGGCGGGACACTGAAGCTTTCTTT.

The chain recombines TRBV6-5 with TRBJ1-1; no clear D. Germline lookup yields CDR1 MNHEY and CDR2 SVGAGI. The CDR3 runs 15 residues. V lost 0 bases and J 5 bases, leaving 13 bases between the germline ends. CDR3 sequence: CASSYSRVSGTEAFF. CDR3 coding DNA: TGTGCCAGCAGTTACTCACGGGTATCGGGAACTGAAGCTTTCTTT.

CDR3 loop: CASSQTANYGYTF. The DNA for the CDR3 is TGTGCCAGCTCCCAGACAGCTAACTATGGCTACACCTTC. The V and J genes are TRBV18 and TRBJ1-2, with D possibly matching TRBD1 (5 bases). V dropped 6 bases and J dropped 0 bases, with 8 bases sitting between them. This CDR3 is 13 amino acids long. Germline V gene sequence: CDR1 KGHSH, CDR2 LQKENI.

The V call is TRBV29-1, the J call TRBJ2-6; D is unresolved. Germline loops: CDR1 SQVTM, CDR2 ANQGSEA. V was trimmed by 4 bases and J by 3 bases, leaving 7 bases between them. CDR3 length: 13 amino acids. This CDR3 reads CSVGEGGANVLTF. The CDR3, as DNA: TGCAGCGTTGGTGAAGGTGGGGCCAACGTCCTGACTTTC.

The chain recombines TRBV5-1 with TRBJ1-2, with unresolved D. Trimming took 0 bases from V and 4 from J, leaving 16 bases between them. The CDR3 runs to 16 residues. CDR1 and CDR2 (germline): SGHRS, YFSETQ. The CDR3 coding sequence is TGCGCCAGCAGCTTGGGTTCGGTCGGAGCCTTCTATGGCTACACCTTC. This encodes CASSLGSVGAFYGYTF.

The chain employs TRBV7-6 and TRBJ2-1, with D possibly matching TRBD2 (6 bases). Deletions cut 8 bases from V and 6 bases from J, with 11 bases between. The CDR3 sequence is 12 residues long. Germline lookup yields CDR1 SGHVS and CDR2 FNYEAQ. The CDR3 region is CASSGDSNEQFF. The DNA of the CDR3 is TGTGCCAGCTCGGGGGATTCCAATGAGCAGTTCTTC.

J is TRBJ1-2 and V is TRBV28; D remains unclear. The CDR3 runs 14 residues. The V gene's germline CDR1 is MDHEN and CDR2 SYDVKM. Trimming pared 4 bases from V and 6 bases from J, leaving 15 bases between. The CDR3 DNA sequence: TGTGCCAGCAGTTCTGCGGAGGGCTTTGATGGCTACACCTTC. It codes for CASSSAEGFDGYTF.

V gene TRBV6-2 or TRBV6-3 combines with J gene TRBJ2-3; 13 nucleotides agree with TRBD2. Trimming cost V 6 bases and J 8 bases; bases outside gene matches: 17. Germline V CDR1 and CDR2: MNHEY, SVGEGT. The CDR3 sequence is 18 residues long. The CDR3 region is CASSLRLAGGLPWGTQYF. The CDR3, as DNA: TGTGCCAGCAGCTTACGACTAGCGGGGGGCCTACCATGGGGTACGCAGTATTTT.

V and J are TRBV6-1 and TRBJ2-3; 9 positions match TRBD2. J lost 1 base, V lost 4 bases, and 3 bases had no gene match. Germline V gene data show CDR1 as MNHNS and CDR2 as SASEGT. The CDR3 consists of 15 residues. This chain's CDR3 is CASSVAGARTDTQYF. CDR3 DNA: TGTGCCAGCAGTGTAGCGGGGGCTCGCACAGATACGCAGTATTTT.

The V and J genes are TRBV19 and TRBJ2-2, with a weak D call TRBD2 (6 bases). CDR1 is LNHDA, CDR2 SQIVND, per germline (reference sequence). This CDR3 is built from 18 residues. The V gene lost 5 bases and the J gene lost 3 bases, with 22 bases spanning the gap. The CDR3 region has the DNA TGTGCCAGTAGTCAATACCCCCGACAAGGAGGGGACACCGGGGAGCTGTTTTTT. This translates into CASSQYPRQGGDTGELFF.

CDR3 DNA sequence: TGTGCCAGCTCACGTACAGGGGACTTTAACACTGAAGCTTTCTTT. Protein sequence: CASSRTGDFNTEAFF. The chain carries TRBV18 and TRBJ1-1; 7 bases line up with TRBD1. The CDR3 loop spans 15 amino acids. The V gene end was trimmed by 4 bases and the J gene end by 2 bases; junction bases not matched to a gene: 7. The germline CDR1 and CDR2 sequences are KGHSH and LQKENI.

V usage is TRBV4-1 and J usage is TRBJ2-1; a weak D match, TRBD2 (5 bases). The CDR3 extends over 15 amino acids. Germline CDR1 is MGHRA and CDR2 is YSYEKL. Trimming left V 0 bases short and J 4 bases short, with 10 bases between. The CDR3 spells CASSQDDGEYNEQFF. DNA of the CDR3: TGCGCCAGCAGCCAAGATGACGGGGAGTACAATGAGCAGTTCTTC.

CDR3 residues: CASSPVKQPQHF. In DNA, the CDR3 is TGTGCCAGCAGTCCTGTGAAGCAGCCCCAGCATTTT. The V and J genes are TRBV28 and TRBJ1-5, with D uncertain. This CDR3 has 12 residues. Germline V gene data show CDR1 as MDHEN and CDR2 as SYDVKM. V was shortened by 5 bases and J by 7 bases, with 9 bases between the two germline ends. The full variable domain, rest sourced from reference TRBV28 and TRBJ1-5, is DVKVTQSSRYLVKRTGEKVFLECVQDMDHENMFWYRQDPGLGLRLIYFSYDVKMKEKGDIPEGYSVSREKKERFSLILESASTNQTSMYLCASSPVKQPQHFGDGTRLSIL.

This rearrangement joins TRBV15 to TRBJ2-1; D perhaps matches TRBD1 (5 bases). Germline V gives CDR1 LNHNV, CDR2 YYDKDF (reference sequence). This CDR3 contains 15 residues. Trimming shortened V by 1 base and J by 5 bases, and 12 bases separated the two germline ends. In nucleotides, the CDR3 is TGTGCCACCAGCAGAGGCACCTCCAGGGACAATGAGCAGTTCTTC. Its protein product is CATSRGTSRDNEQFF.

The chain joins TRBV6-6 to TRBJ1-2; D call uncertain. V was shortened by 0 bases and J by 6 bases, with 14 bases between the two germline ends. The germline V gene encodes CDR1 MNHNY and CDR2 SVGAGI (reference sequence). The CDR3 length is 15 residues. The CDR3 DNA sequence: TGTGCCAGCAGTTACTCAGCGGGAGGCGGAGATGGCTACACCTTC. This translates into CASSYSAGGGDGYTF.

The chain has TRBV29-1 and TRBJ2-6; D remains ambiguous. The ends were cut back, 4 bases at V and 0 bases at J, with 1 base in the middle. The germline V gene encodes CDR1 SQVTM and CDR2 ANQGSEA. CDR3 length: 12 amino acids. The DNA for the CDR3 is TGCAGCGTTGGCTCTGGGGCCAACGTCCTGACTTTC. This codes for CSVGSGANVLTF.

The V gene is TRBV5-6, the J gene TRBJ1-3; D not certain. V lost 3 bases and J 0 bases, leaving 1 base between the germline ends. The CDR3 is made up of 12 amino acids. CDR1 and CDR2 (germline): SGHDT, YYEEEE. The chain's CDR3 is CASSYSGNTIYF. CDR3 sequence (DNA): TGTGCCAGCAGCTACTCTGGAAACACCATATATTTT. The whole variable domain, remainder taken from reference TRBV5-6 and TRBJ1-3, is DAGVTQSPTHLIKTRGQQVTLRCSPKSGHDTVSWYQQALGQGPQFIFQYYEEEERQRGNFPDRFSGHQFPNYSSELNVNALLLGDSALYLCASSYSGNTIYFGEGSWLTVV.

On this clone itself: At one end the junction does not follow the germline gene, possibly because of a read error. The CDR3 DNA is TGTGCTAGCAGCTTGGGGACTAGCGGGGGCGGGGATACGCAGTATTTT. Its protein is CASSLGTSGGGDTQYF. The chain is built from TRBV7-7 and TRBJ2-3; 14 bases align to TRBD2. The CDR3 runs to 16 residues. Germline lookup yields CDR1 SSHAT and CDR2 FNYEAQ (reference sequence).

The chain links TRBV2 to TRBJ1-2; a weak D match, TRBD1 (5 bases). The germline V gene encodes CDR1 SNHLY and CDR2 FYNNEI. CDR3 length equals 14 residues. The V gene lost 3 bases and the J gene lost 8 bases, with 16 bases spanning the gap. Here the CDR3 DNA reads TGTGCCAGCAGTGATCAGGGAGGGATGCAAGGCTACACCTTC. Residues: CASSDQGGMQGYTF.

This clone was picked up a small number of times. The sample contains more than one DNA sequence encoding this CDR3. J is TRBJ1-2 and V is TRBV5-1; possibly TRBD1 for D (6 bases). Trimming took 0 bases from V and 4 from J, leaving 10 bases between them. Germline V gives CDR1 SGHRS, CDR2 YFSETQ. The CDR3 runs 14 residues. The CDR3 DNA sequence: TGCGCCAGCAGCTTGGACAGGGCGAGCTATGGCTACACCTTC. This sequence encodes CASSLDRASYGYTF.

The V call is TRBV12-5, the J call TRBJ2-5; D is perhaps TRBD2 (6 bases). The CDR3 extends over 16 amino acids. The V end was cut by 7 bases, the J end by 3 bases, with 21 bases between. Germline V CDR1 and CDR2: LGHNT, FRNRAP. CDR3 DNA: TGTGCTAGTGCCCTATCCCAGGGCCGGGGGAAAGAGACCCAGTACTTC. Residues: CASALSQGRGKETQYF.

This chain links TRBV9 with TRBJ1-2, with D hard to call. V gave up 0 bases and J gave up 5 bases, with 14 bases separating them. The CDR3 runs to 15 residues. Germline V lookup: CDR1 SGDLS, CDR2 YYNGEE. The CDR3 sequence is CASSVGGIPNYGYTF. The CDR3 DNA follows: TGTGCCAGCAGCGTAGGAGGTATTCCCAATTATGGCTACACCTTC.

CDR3 protein: CASSPSGDQIYGYTF. The CDR3 nucleotides read TGTGCCAGCTCACCAAGTGGCGATCAAATCTATGGCTACACCTTC. V is TRBV18 and J is TRBJ1-2, with D unclear. The CDR3 is 15 residues long. The ends were cut back, 2 bases at V and 4 bases at J, with 14 bases in the middle. From germline, CDR1 is KGHSH and CDR2 LQKENI.